The clone carrying this TCR beta chain was found a few times. What it recognizes is unknown. The data derive from a study of T-cell reconstitution after alpha-beta-depleted transplantation in children. Study-level findings and limits: At the one-year point after transplant, T-cell counts and TCRbeta diversity were found to come mostly from T cells that had been newly produced.

Per germline, CDR1 SQVTM and CDR2 ANQGSEA. The CDR3 contains 17 residues. The ends lost 7 bases at V and 2 bases at J; junction bases unmatched: 12. As it was prepared, the TCRbeta library received unique molecular identifiers. MiXCR, applied by TCRdb to the PCR reads, yields one record per CDR3 protein. The sample shows more than 400,000 distinct CDR3 sequences, 43% of them seen only once. The sequences come from PBMCs, collected before TCRalphabeta/CD19-depleted stem cell transplant. The chain has TRBV29-1 and TRBJ2-5, with 14 bases identical to TRBD2. The clonotype comes from a girl aged 2-10 years with aplastic anemia, due to receive a stem cell transplant. The CDR3 loop is CSGRGLAGEGGQETQYF. CDR3 sequence (DNA): TGCAGCGGGAGGGGACTAGCGGGGGAGGGGGGACAAGAGACCCAGTACTTC.